This TCR beta chain was sequenced during a study of T cells after yellow fever vaccination. Study observations and caveats: Post-booster reappearance was seen for most primary-vaccination clones (about 95% CD4, 75% to 90% CD8).

This clonotype was seen ten or more times. The target antigen is unknown. Trimming took off 1 base at V and 9 bases at J, with 9 bases between the two ends. This CDR3 comprises 12 residues. Per germline, CDR1 LGHDT and CDR2 YNNKEL (reference sequence). TCRdb used MiXCR to reprocess the 5' RACE reads, holding one entry per CDR3 protein. The sample carries approximately 300,000 distinct CDR3 sequences, roughly 9.4% recorded once. The starting material was PBMCs, obtained on the day of the first yellow fever vaccination. The rearrangement links TRBV3-1 to TRBJ2-5; D is ambiguous. This sequence was found in a man in his late teens or twenties who received the YFV17D yellow fever vaccine. The CDR3 protein is CASSQVIGAQYF. CDR3 bases: TGTGCCAGCAGCCAAGTAATCGGAGCCCAGTACTTC.